What follows are 16 T cell receptor beta chains derived from one specimen sequenced in a study of breast tumors, draining lymph nodes, adjacent tissues (dated by TCRdb to the mid-2010s). The axillary draining lymph nodes of breast cancer patients were the source of the lymph node samples. Receptor libraries were prepared by multiplex PCR. Sequencer: Illumina HiSeq 2000. TCRdb redid the processing of the public reads, applying fastp at Q25 and MiXCR, and retained in-frame beta chains. Each entry merges the rows of one CDR3 protein and shows their most common DNA and genes. This sample comprises tens of thousands of distinct CDR3 sequences, more than 25% of them detected only once. The ten largest clones add up to 8% to 9% of the sample. The source material was axillary lymph node tissue. Receptor source: a female donor with breast cancer. Some clones in this sample may be carry-over from other donors' samples.

In this sample, this clonotype turned up many times. The chain uses TRBV30 and TRBJ1-5; possible D gene TRBD1, 5 bases. The germline V gene has CDR1 GTSNPN and CDR2 SVGIG (reference sequence). This CDR3 comprises 13 residues. V was pared by 0 bases and J by 7 bases, with 10 bases between. In DNA, the CDR3 is TGTGCCTGGAGTGTTGGGGGTCCCCAGCCCCAGCATTTT. Translated: CAWSVGGPQPQHF.

This clonotype has just a few counts. J is TRBJ1-1 and V is TRBV7-2; D perhaps matches TRBD1 (6 bases). The CDR3 is 15 residues long. Germline V lookup: CDR1 SGHTA, CDR2 FQGNSA. V lost 2 bases and J 7 bases, leaving 17 bases between the germline ends. The DNA for the CDR3 is TGTGCCAGCAGCTTAACAACCGGGACAAGCCATGAAGCTTTCTTT. The encoded protein is CASSLTTGTSHEAFF. Using reference TRBV7-2 and TRBJ1-1 for the parts outside the CDR3, the full variable domain is GAGVSQSPSNKVTEKGKDVELRCDPISGHTALYWYRQSLGQGLEFLIYFQGNSAPDKSGLPSDRFSAERTGGSVSTLTIQRTQQEDSAVYLCASSLTTGTSHEAFFGQGTRLTVV.

DNA of the CDR3: TGCGCCAGCACCCACACCTCTCGCACTGAAGCTTTCTTT. Its protein is CASTHTSRTEAFF. This chain connects TRBV5-1 to TRBJ1-1; D is unresolved. The germline V gene encodes CDR1 SGHRS and CDR2 YFSETQ. V lost 6 bases and J lost 4, with 13 bases in between. The CDR3 sequence is 13 residues long.

Notes on this clonotype: A much larger clone is a single base away; this may be a read error. V is TRBV7-2 and J is TRBJ2-1; D is perhaps TRBD2 (6 bases). The CDR3 consists of 14 residues. CDR1 is SGHTA, CDR2 FQGNSA, per germline. CDR3 bases: TGTGCCAGCAGCTCGGGACTCGCTTACAGTGAGCAGTTCTTC. Encoded protein: CASSSGLAYSEQFF.

The V gene is TRBV11-3, the J gene TRBJ1-1; no definite D call. With 6 bases removed from V and 3 bases from J, the gap between germline ends came to 14 bases. This CDR3 is 14 amino acids long. Germline V CDR1 and CDR2: SGHNT, YENEEA. The CDR3 sequence is CASSPGRSYTEAFF. The CDR3 nucleotides read TGTGCCAGCAGTCCGGGCAGGTCGTACACTGAAGCTTTCTTT.

This clonotype was counted between two and nine times. Possible read error: a much larger clone is one base away. This CDR3 fails to terminate in the conserved phenylalanine or tryptophan, so it likely reflects a read error. This chain connects TRBV19 to TRBJ2-1, with 12 positions matching TRBD2. CDR1 and CDR2 from the germline V gene are LNHDA and SQIVND (reference sequence). The CDR3 loop spans 16 amino acids. The V gene end was trimmed by 4 bases and the J gene end by 6 bases; junction bases not matched to a gene: 7. For the CDR3, the DNA is TGTGCCAGTAGTACTTGGACTAGCGGGAAGACCAATGAGCAGTTCTCC. It specifies CASSTWTSGKTNEQFS.

This clonotype was seen a handful of times. A much larger clone differs by one base, so this may be a read error. This chain uses TRBV6-5 with TRBJ2-7; 7 bases are a match to TRBD1. Germline trimming cut 5 bases from V and 4 bases from J; bases unmatched to any gene: 8. The CDR3 extends over 14 amino acids. The germline gives CDR1 MNHEY, CDR2 SVGAGI. CDR3 sequence: CASSHSRGSYEQYF. DNA for the CDR3: TGTGCCAGCAGTCACAGCAGGGGGTCTTACGAGCAGTACTTC.

This clonotype came up many times. V usage is TRBV2 and J usage is TRBJ2-7; perhaps TRBD1 as D (5 bases). There are 14 residues in the CDR3. CDR1 SNHLY and CDR2 FYNNEI come from the germline V gene. Trimming took 5 bases from V and 4 from J, leaving 15 bases between them. The CDR3 bases are TGTGCCAGCAGTAGAAGGCAGGGAAAGTACGAGCAGTACTTC. Protein: CASSRRQGKYEQYF.

This sequence joins TRBV12-3 or TRBV12-4 and TRBJ2-7, with 12 positions matching TRBD1. The J segment lost 4 bases and the V segment lost 3 bases, leaving 7 bases of the junction unmatched. The CDR3 spans 16 residues. CDR3 nucleotides: TGTGCCAGCAGTTTGATGGGACAGGGGGCGGATTACGAGCAGTACTTC. Its translation: CASSLMGQGADYEQYF.

The chain links TRBV24-1 to TRBJ2-7; D possibly uses TRBD1 or TRBD2 (5 bases each). Germline CDR1 KGHDR, CDR2 SFDVKD. Trimming removed 5 bases at V and 8 bases at J, with 15 bases between. The CDR3 is 13 amino acids. The CDR3 loop is CATSAQGRCKQYF. The CDR3 nucleotides are TGTGCCACCAGTGCCCAGGGACGGTGCAAGCAGTACTTC.

This clonotype was detected ten times or more. The rearrangement joins TRBV12-3 or TRBV12-4 to TRBJ2-5; D is ambiguous. CDR3 length: 13 residues. Trimming stripped 7 bases from V and 5 bases from J, with 14 bases between. CDR3 region: CASKIPEAETQYF. The CDR3 region has the DNA TGTGCCAGCAAAATTCCAGAGGCGGAGACCCAGTACTTC.

This clonotype was recorded at least ten times. This chain links TRBV7-8 with TRBJ2-1, with a possible D match to TRBD2 (5 bases). This CDR3 region has 13 residues. The V end lost 4 bases, the J end lost 6 bases, and 10 bases lay between the germline ends. Per the germline V gene, CDR1 is SGHVS and CDR2 is FQNEAQ. The CDR3 region is CASSYTRGNEQFF. The CDR3 DNA sequence: TGTGCCAGCAGCTACACTAGAGGCAATGAGCAGTTCTTC.

This clonotype has ten or more counts. The chain joins TRBV7-2 to TRBJ2-4; tentatively, D is TRBD2 (6 bases). The CDR3 loop spans 13 amino acids. Per germline, CDR1 SGHTA and CDR2 FQGNSA. V lost 8 bases and J lost 6, with 14 bases in between. CDR3 loop: CASGGGDGNIQYF. DNA of the CDR3: TGTGCCAGCGGGGGAGGCGATGGAAACATTCAGTACTTC.

This clonotype occurred many times. V usage is TRBV19 and J usage is TRBJ1-5; 9 bases fit TRBD1. V shed 4 bases, J shed 6 bases, and the junction held 7 bases outside the gene matches. The CDR3 extends over 15 amino acids. The germline V gene has CDR1 LNHDA and CDR2 SQIVND (reference sequence). The CDR3 DNA follows: TGTGCCAGTAGTAGCACAGGGGGCGAGGGTCAGCCCCAGCATTTT. Amino acid sequence: CASSSTGGEGQPQHF.

This clonotype was detected ten times or more. This chain joins TRBV3-1 and TRBJ2-3; maybe TRBD1 (6 bases). The CDR3 totals 15 residues. V dropped 1 base and J dropped 4 bases, with 12 bases sitting between them. CDR1 LGHDT and CDR2 YNNKEL come from the germline V gene (reference sequence). The CDR3 region is CASSQGAQGPDTQYF. DNA for the CDR3: TGTGCCAGCAGCCAAGGGGCCCAGGGGCCAGATACGCAGTATTTT.

This clonotype was seen at least ten times. Mismatch with germline at one junction end may stem from a read error. The chain joins TRBV6-5 to TRBJ1-5, with a weak D call TRBD1 (6 bases). Germline V CDR1 and CDR2: MNHEY, SVGAGI. There are 14 residues in the CDR3. The CDR3 sequence is CASSHSRGNQPQHF. The CDR3 coding sequence is TGTGCCAGCAGTCACTCCAGGGGAAATCAGCCCCAGCATTTT.